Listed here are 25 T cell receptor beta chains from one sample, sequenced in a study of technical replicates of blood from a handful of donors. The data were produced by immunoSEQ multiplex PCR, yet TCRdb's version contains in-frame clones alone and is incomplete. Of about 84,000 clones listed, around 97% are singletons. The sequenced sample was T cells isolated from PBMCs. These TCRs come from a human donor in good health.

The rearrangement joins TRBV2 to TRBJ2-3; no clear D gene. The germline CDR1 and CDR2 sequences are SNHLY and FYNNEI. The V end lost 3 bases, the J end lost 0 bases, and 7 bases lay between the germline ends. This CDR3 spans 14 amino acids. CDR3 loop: CASSDLRSTDTQYF. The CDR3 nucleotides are TGTGCCAGCAGTGACCTAAGAAGCACAGATACGCAGTATTTT.

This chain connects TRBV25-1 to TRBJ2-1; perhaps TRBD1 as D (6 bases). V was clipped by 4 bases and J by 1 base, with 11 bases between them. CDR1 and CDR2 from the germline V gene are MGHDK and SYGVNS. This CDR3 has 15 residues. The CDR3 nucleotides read TGTGCCAGCAGTGGGCGCAGGGGATCCTACAATGAGCAGTTCTTC. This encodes CASSGRRGSYNEQFF.

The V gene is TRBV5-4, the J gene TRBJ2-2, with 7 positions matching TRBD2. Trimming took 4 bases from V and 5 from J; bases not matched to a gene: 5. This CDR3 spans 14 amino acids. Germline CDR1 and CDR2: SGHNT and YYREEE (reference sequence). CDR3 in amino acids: CASSPGGGTGELFF. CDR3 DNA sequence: TGTGCCAGCAGCCCGGGAGGAGGGACCGGGGAGCTGTTTTTT.

CDR3 nucleotide sequence: TGTGCCGCACGGGACCTGACAGGGGAAGGTCGCCAGCCCCAGCATTTT. Protein: CAARDLTGEGRQPQHF. The gene calls are TRBV28 and TRBJ1-5, with 8 bases matching TRBD1. This CDR3 comprises 16 residues. V lost 11 bases, J lost 7 bases, and 19 bases stayed unmatched. Germline CDR1 reads MDHEN; CDR2 reads SYDVKM.

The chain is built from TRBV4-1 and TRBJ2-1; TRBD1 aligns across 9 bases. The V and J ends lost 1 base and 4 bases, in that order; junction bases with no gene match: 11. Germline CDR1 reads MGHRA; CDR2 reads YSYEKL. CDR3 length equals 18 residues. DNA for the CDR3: TGCGCCAGCAGCCAAGGGGGGGACGGGACAGGGCCTTACAATGAGCAGTTCTTC. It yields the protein CASSQGGDGTGPYNEQFF.

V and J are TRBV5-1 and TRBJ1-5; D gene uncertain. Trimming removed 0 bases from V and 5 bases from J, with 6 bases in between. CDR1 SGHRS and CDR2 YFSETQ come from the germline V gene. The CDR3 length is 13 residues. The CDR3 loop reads CASSLGPYQPQHF. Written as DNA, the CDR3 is TGCGCCAGCAGCTTGGGGCCCTATCAGCCCCAGCATTTT.

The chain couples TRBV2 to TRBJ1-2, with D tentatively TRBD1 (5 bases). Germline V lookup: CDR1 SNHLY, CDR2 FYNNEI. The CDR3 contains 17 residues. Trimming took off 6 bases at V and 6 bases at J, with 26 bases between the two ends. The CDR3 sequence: CASSLPRDSRKSDGYTF. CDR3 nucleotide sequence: TGTGCCAGCAGCCTTCCTAGGGACTCACGAAAATCGGATGGCTACACCTTC.

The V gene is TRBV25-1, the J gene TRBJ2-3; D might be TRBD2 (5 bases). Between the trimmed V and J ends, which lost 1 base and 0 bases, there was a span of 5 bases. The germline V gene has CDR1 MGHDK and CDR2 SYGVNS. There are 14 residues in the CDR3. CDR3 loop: CASSELASTDTQYF. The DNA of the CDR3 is TGTGCCAGCAGTGAATTAGCGAGCACAGATACGCAGTATTTT.

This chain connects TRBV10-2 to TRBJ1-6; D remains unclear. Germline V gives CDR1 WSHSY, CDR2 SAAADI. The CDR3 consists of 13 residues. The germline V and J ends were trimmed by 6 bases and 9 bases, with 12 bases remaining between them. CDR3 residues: CASRPLSGSPLHF. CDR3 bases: TGCGCCAGCAGGCCTCTGAGCGGTTCACCCCTCCACTTT.

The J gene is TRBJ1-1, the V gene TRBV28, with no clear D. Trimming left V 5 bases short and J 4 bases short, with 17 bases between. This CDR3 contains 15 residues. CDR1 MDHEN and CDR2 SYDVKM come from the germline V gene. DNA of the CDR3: TGTGCCAGCAGTGCGGGTTCCGACCTTTTCACTGAAGCTTTCTTT. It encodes CASSAGSDLFTEAFF. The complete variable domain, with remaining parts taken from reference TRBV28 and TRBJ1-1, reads DVKVTQSSRYLVKRTGEKVFLECVQDMDHENMFWYRQDPGLGLRLIYFSYDVKMKEKGDIPEGYSVSREKKERFSLILESASTNQTSMYLCASSAGSDLFTEAFFGQGTRLTVV.

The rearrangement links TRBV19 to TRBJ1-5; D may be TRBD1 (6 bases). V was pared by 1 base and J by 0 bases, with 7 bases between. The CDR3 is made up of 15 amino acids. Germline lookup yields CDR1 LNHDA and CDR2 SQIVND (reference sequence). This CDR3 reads CASSIAGHSNQPQHF. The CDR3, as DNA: TGTGCCAGTAGTATAGCGGGACATAGCAATCAGCCCCAGCATTTT.

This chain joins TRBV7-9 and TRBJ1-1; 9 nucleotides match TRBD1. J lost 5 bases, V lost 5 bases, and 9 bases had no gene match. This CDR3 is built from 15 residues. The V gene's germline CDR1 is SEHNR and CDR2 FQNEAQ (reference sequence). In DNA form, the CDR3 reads TGTGCCAGCAGCGCAAAACAGGGGGCGCCGACTGAAGCTTTCTTT. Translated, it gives CASSAKQGAPTEAFF.

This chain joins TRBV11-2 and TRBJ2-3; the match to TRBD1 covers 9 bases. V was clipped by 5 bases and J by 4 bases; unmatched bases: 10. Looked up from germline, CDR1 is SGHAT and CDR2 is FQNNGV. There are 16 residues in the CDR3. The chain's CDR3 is CASSQGQGYWADTQYF. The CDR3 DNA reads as TGTGCCAGCAGCCAGGGACAGGGTTACTGGGCAGATACGCAGTATTTT.

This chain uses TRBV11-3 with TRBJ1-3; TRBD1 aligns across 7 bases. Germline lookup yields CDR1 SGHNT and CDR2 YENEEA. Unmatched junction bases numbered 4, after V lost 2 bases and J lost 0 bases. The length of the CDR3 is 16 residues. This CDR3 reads CASSLRGHTSGNTIYF. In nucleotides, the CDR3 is TGTGCCAGCAGCTTAAGGGGGCATACCTCTGGAAACACCATATATTTT.

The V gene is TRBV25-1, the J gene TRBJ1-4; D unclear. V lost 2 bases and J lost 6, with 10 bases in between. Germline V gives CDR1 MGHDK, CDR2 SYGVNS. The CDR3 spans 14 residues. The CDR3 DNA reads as TGTGCCAGCAGTGAACGGGGAGGTTATGAAAAACTGTTTTTT. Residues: CASSERGGYEKLFF.

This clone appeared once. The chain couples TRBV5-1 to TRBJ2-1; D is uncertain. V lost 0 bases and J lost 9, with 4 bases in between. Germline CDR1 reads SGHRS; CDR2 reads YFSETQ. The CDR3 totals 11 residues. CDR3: CASSLGGEQFF. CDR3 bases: TGCGCCAGCAGCTTGGGAGGTGAGCAGTTCTTC.

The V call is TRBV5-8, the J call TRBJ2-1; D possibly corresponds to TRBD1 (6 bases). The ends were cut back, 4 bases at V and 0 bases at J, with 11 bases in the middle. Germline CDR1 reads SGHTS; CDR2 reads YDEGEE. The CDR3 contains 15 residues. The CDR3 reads CASSLSGASYNEQFF. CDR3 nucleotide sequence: TGTGCCAGCAGCCTCTCAGGGGCCTCCTACAATGAGCAGTTCTTC.

The CDR3 protein is CASSLSGPPQPQHF. CDR3 DNA: TGTGCCAGCAGCTTAAGTGGGCCTCCTCAGCCCCAGCATTTT. The chain couples TRBV11-2 to TRBJ1-5; no definite D call. Deletions cut 2 bases from V and 6 bases from J, with 11 bases between. Germline loops: CDR1 SGHAT, CDR2 FQNNGV. This CDR3 is 14 amino acids long. Variable domain in full (rest from reference TRBV11-2 and TRBJ1-5): EAGVAQSPRYKIIEKRQSVAFWCNPISGHATLYWYQQILGQGPKLLIQFQNNGVVDDSQLPKDRFSAERLKGVDSTLKIQPAKLEDSAVYLCASSLSGPPQPQHFGDGTRLSIL.

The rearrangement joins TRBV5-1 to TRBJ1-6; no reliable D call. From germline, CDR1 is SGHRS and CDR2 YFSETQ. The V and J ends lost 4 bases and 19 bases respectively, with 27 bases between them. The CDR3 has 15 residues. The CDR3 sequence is CASSPRQIAGHKWHF. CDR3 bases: TGCGCCAGCAGCCCACGCCAGATAGCGGGTCATAAGTGGCACTTT.

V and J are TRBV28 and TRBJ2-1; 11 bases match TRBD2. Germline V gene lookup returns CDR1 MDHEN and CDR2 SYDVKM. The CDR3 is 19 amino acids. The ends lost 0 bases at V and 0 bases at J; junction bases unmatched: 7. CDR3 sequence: CASSLCYPGLADSYNEQFF. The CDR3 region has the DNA TGTGCCAGCAGTTTATGCTACCCGGGACTAGCGGACTCCTACAATGAGCAGTTCTTC.

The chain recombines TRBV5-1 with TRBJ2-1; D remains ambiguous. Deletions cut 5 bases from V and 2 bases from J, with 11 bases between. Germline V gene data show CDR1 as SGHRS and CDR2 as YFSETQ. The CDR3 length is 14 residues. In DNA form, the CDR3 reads TGCGCCAGCAGTGCCCCGACAACCTACAATGAGCAGTTCTTC. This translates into CASSAPTTYNEQFF.

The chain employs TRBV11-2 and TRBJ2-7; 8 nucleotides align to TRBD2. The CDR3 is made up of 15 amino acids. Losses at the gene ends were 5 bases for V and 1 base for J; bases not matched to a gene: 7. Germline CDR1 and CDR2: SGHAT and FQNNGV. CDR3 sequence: CASSKTTGGSYEQYF. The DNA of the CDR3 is TGTGCCAGCAGCAAAACGACGGGAGGGTCCTACGAGCAGTACTTC.

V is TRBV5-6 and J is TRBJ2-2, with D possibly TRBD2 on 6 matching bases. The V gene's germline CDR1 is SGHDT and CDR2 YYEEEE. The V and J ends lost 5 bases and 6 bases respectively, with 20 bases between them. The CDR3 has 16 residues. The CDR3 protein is CASSQAGTGISGELFF. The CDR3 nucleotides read TGTGCCAGCAGTCAGGCCGGGACTGGTATTTCCGGGGAGCTGTTTTTT.

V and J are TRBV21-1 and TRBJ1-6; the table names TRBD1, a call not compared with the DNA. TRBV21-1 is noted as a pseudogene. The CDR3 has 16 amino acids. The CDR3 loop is CASSKVVAADNSPLHF. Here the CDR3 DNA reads TGTGCCAGCAGCAAAGTGGTTGCCGCAGATAATTCACCCCTCCACTTT.

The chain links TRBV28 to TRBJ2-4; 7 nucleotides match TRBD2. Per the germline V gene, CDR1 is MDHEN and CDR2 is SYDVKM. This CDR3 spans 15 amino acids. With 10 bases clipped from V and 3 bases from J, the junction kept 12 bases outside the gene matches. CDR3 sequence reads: CATTGREVGKNIQYF. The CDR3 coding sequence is TGTGCCACTACCGGCCGGGAGGTGGGCAAAAACATTCAGTACTTC.